The rows below give T cell receptor beta chains drawn from one sample of a study of monozygotic twins with inflammatory bowel disease. TCRdb reworked the 5' RACE reads into one entry per CDR3 protein, no DNA. Across hundreds of thousands of distinct CDR3 sequences, the top ten clones capture 2.4% of the sample. The sample taken for sequencing was blood. These receptors were taken from a human donor with ulcerative colitis or Crohn's disease, or a healthy co-twin of an affected twin (not recorded which). Each CDR3 is given with its conserved first and last residue. Fields, in order: V gene, J gene, CDR3 protein.

TRBV10-3	TRBJ2-1	CAISVDFPANEQFF
TRBV20-1	TRBJ1-2	CSPIQGTGAGYTF
TRBV5-5	TRBJ2-2	CASSTLTGELFF
TRBV18	TRBJ1-1	CASSGSSNTEAFF
TRBV7-9	TRBJ2-3	CASSLGLDFGTDTQYF
TRBV6-1	TRBJ2-6	CASSPLDRRASGANVLTF
TRBV7-2	TRBJ2-1	CASTIGMGGGNEQFF
TRBV20-1	TRBJ2-4	CSAPNLPDGSQYF
TRBV7-2	TRBJ1-1	CASSYQGPSTEAFF
TRBV29-1	TRBJ2-1	CSVVGVLTVREQFF
TRBV29-1	TRBJ1-2	CSVPGQGEYGYTF
TRBV15	TRBJ2-7	CATSRGSGGYEQYF
TRBV28	TRBJ1-6	CASSFRDLTNSPLHF
TRBV5-1	TRBJ2-3	CASSLSTSVVATQYF
TRBV7-9	TRBJ1-5	CASAGGVEGQPQHF
TRBV12-3/TRBV12-4	TRBJ1-4	CASSSKFFEEKLFF
TRBV20-1	TRBJ1-5	CSASQGAEQPQHF
TRBV4-1	TRBJ1-2	CASSHPGGVRYGYTF
TRBV5-1	TRBJ2-5	CASSFSAAQETQYF
TRBV7-2	TRBJ2-6	CASSLVSSGANVLTF
TRBV3-1	TRBJ2-2	CASSQRRGNTGELFF
TRBV5-4	TRBJ1-1	CASSLVSRGSEAFF
TRBV20-1	TRBJ2-7	CSASGPSGYEQYF
TRBV6-5	TRBJ2-1	CASSYGAAEQFF
TRBV12-3/TRBV12-4	TRBJ1-4	CASSPLGKEKLFF
TRBV7-9	TRBJ2-7	CASSLEPLYEQYF
TRBV7-2	TRBJ2-2	CASSLSGSFTGELFF
TRBV12-3/TRBV12-4	TRBJ1-4	CASSSYREGREKLFF
TRBV5-1	TRBJ2-2	CASSLRTSGRPVRYTGELFF
TRBV29-1	TRBJ2-1	CSVGVLNYNEQFF
TRBV5-1	TRBJ1-1	CASSHSGLNTEAFF
TRBV28	TRBJ1-5	CASRAIYSNQPQHF
TRBV7-9	TRBJ2-7	CASSPQQGGVNEQYF
TRBV19	TRBJ1-6	CARETGGNSPLHF
TRBV3-1	TRBJ2-1	CASSPPGRSYNEQFF
TRBV9	TRBJ2-7	CASSEGSVVASRQEQYF
TRBV11-2	TRBJ2-3	CASSREGKDTQYF